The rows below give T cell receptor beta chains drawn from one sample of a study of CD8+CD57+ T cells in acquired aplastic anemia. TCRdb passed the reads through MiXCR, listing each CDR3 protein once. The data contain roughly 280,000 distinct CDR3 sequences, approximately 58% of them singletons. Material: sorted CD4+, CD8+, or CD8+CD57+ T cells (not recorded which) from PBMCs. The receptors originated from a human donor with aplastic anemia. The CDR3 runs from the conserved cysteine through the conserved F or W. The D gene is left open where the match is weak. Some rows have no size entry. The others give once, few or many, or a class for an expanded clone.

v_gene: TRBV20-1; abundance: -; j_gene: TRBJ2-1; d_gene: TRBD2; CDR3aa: CSARSLREGSEQFF; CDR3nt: TGCAGTGCTAGGTCCCTGCGGGAGGGGAGTGAGCAGTTCTTC
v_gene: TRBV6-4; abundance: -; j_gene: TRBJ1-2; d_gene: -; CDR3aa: CASRPQAKDGYTF; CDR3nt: TGTGCCAGCAGACCACAAGCGAAAGATGGCTACACCTTC
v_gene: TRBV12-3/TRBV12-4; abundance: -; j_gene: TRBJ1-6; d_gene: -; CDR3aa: CASSNTLNSPLHF; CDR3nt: TGTGCCAGCAGCAATACTCTGAATTCACCCCTCCACTTT
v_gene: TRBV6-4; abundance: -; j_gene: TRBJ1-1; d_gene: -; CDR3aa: CASSAQHGNTEAFF; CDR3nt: TGTGCCAGCAGTGCCCAACACGGGAACACTGAAGCTTTCTTT
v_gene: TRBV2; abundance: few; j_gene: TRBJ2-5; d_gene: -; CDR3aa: CASSDSLTTIGPF; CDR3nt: TGTGCCAGCAGTGACAGCCTTACTACCATCGGACCCTTC
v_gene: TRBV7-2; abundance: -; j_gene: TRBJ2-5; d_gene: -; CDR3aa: CASSYWTGGETQYF; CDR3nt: TGTGCCAGCAGCTACTGGACAGGAGGGGAGACCCAGTACTTC
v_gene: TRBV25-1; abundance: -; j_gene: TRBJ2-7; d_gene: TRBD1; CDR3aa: CASSWGTGNDEQYF; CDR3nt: TGTGCCAGCAGCTGGGGGACAGGGAACGACGAGCAGTACTTC
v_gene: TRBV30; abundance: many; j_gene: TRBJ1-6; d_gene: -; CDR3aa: CAWSIGRSDSPLHF; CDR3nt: TGTGCCTGGAGTATCGGCAGGTCGGATTCACCCCTCCACTTT
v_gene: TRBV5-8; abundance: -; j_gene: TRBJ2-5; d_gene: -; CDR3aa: CASSLVNKETQYF; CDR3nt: TGTGCCAGCAGCTTAGTTAACAAAGAGACCCAGTACTTC
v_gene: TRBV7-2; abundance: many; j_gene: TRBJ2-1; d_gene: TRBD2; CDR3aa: CASSLSFSGGSSYNEQFF; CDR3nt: TGTGCCAGCAGCCTGAGCTTTAGCGGGGGTTCCTCCTACAATGAGCAGTTCTTC
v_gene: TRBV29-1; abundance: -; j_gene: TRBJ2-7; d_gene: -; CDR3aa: CSVEDASSYEQYF; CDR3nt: TGCAGCGTTGAGGACGCGAGCTCCTACGAGCAGTACTTC
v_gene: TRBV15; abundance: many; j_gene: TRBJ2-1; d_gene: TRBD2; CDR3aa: CATSRDWLAGNNEQFF; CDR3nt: TGTGCCACCAGCAGAGATTGGCTAGCGGGGAACAATGAGCAGTTCTTC
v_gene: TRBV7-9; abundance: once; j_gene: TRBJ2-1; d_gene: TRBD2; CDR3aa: CASSYSGGDEQFF; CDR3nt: TGTGCCAGCAGCTACAGCGGGGGGGATGAGCAGTTCTTC
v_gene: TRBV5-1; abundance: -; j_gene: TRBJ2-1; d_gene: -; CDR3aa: CASSLWGAGRGEQFF; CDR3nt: TGCGCCAGCAGCTTGTGGGGGGCAGGTAGGGGGGAGCAGTTCTTC
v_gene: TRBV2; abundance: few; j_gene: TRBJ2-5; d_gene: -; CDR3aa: CASIPITGPPRETQYF; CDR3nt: TGTGCCAGCATCCCCATTACGGGACCACCCAGGGAGACCCAGTACTTC
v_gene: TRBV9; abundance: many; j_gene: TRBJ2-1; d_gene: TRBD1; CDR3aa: CASSRPGQGATNEQFF; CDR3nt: TGTGCCAGCAGCCGGCCGGGACAGGGGGCGACGAATGAGCAGTTCTTC
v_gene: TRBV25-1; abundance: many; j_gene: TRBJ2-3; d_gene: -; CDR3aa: CASRARSEDTQYF; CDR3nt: TGTGCCAGCAGAGCGAGGTCCGAAGATACGCAGTATTTT
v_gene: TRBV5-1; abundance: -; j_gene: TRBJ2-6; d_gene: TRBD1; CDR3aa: CASSLGTGSGANVLTF; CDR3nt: TGCGCCAGCAGCCTCGGGACAGGCTCTGGGGCCAACGTCCTGACTTTC
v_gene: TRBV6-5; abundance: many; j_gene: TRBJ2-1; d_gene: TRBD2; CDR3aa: CASSYAAGLAGEQFF; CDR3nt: TGTGCCAGCAGTTACGCCGCGGGACTAGCAGGGGAGCAGTTCTTC
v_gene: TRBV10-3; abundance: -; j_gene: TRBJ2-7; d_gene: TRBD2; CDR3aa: CAISEYQTSGISHEQYF; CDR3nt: TGTGCCATCAGTGAGTATCAGACTAGCGGGATTTCCCACGAGCAGTACTTC
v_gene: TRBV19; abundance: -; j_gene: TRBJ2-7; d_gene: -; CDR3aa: CASSMGVRGEQYF; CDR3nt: TGTGCCAGTAGTATGGGGGTCAGGGGCGAGCAGTACTTC
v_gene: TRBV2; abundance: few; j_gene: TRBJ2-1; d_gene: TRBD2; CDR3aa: CASSYSSGGGEQFF; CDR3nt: TGTGCCAGCAGTTATTCTAGCGGGGGCGGGGAGCAGTTCTTC
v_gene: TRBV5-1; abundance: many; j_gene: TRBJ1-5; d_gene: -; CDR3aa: CASSLAGHSNQPQHF; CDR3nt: TGCGCCAGCAGCTTGGCAGGACATAGCAATCAGCCCCAGCATTTT
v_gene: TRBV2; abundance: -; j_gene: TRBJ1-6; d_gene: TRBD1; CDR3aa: CASIPDRANSPLHF; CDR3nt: TGTGCCAGCATTCCGGACAGGGCTAATTCACCCCTCCACTTT
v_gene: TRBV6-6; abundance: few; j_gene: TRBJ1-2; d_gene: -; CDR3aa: CASSPGTNYGYTF; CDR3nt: TGTGCCAGCAGTCCAGGAACCAACTATGGCTACACCTTC
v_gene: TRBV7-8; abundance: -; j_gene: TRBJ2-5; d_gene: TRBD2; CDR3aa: CASSSRSGLAGKETQYF; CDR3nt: TGTGCCAGCAGCTCACGCTCGGGACTAGCGGGGAAAGAGACCCAGTACTTC
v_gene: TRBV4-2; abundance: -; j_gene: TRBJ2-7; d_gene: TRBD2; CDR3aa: CASSQGLAGVYEQYF; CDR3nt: TGTGCCAGCAGCCAAGGCTTAGCGGGAGTGTACGAGCAGTACTTC
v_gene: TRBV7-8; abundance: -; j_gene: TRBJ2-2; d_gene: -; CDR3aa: CASSFEERVNTGELFF; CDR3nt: TGTGCCAGCAGCTTCGAGGAGAGGGTGAACACCGGGGAGCTGTTTTTT
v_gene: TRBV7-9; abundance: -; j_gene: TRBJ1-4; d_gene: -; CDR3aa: CASSMYRTLNEKLFF; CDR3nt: TGTGCCAGCAGTATGTACAGGACTCTGAATGAAAAACTGTTTTTT
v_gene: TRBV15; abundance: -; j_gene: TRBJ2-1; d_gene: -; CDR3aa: CATSSFELGNEQFF; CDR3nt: TGTGCCACCAGCAGCTTCGAGTTAGGCAATGAGCAGTTCTTC
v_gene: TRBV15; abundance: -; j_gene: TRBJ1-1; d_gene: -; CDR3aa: CATSRDVMNTEAFF; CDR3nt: TGTGCCACCAGCAGGGATGTTATGAACACTGAAGCTTTCTTT
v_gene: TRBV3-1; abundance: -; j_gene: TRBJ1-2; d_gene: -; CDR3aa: CASSHRRPQSGYTF; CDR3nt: TGTGCCAGCAGCCATAGACGACCTCAGAGTGGCTACACCTTC
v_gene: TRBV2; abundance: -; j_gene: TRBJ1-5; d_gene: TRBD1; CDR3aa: CASSATGEGQPQHF; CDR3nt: TGTGCCAGCAGTGCAACAGGGGAAGGTCAGCCCCAGCATTTT
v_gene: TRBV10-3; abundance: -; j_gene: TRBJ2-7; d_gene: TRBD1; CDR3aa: CASSWDRDAYEQYF; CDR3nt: TGTGCCAGCAGTTGGGACAGGGATGCCTACGAGCAGTACTTC
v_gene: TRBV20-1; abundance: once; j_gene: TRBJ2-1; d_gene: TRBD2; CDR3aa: CSVTRLAGVQFF; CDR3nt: TGCAGTGTCACGAGACTAGCGGGAGTACAGTTCTTC
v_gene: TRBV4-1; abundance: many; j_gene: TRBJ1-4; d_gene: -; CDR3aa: CASSQDAGATNEKLFF; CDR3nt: TGCGCCAGCAGCCAAGATGCGGGTGCAACTAATGAAAAACTGTTTTTT
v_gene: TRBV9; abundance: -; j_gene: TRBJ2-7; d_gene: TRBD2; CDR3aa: CASSVKASGVSYEQYF; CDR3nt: TGTGCCAGCAGCGTAAAGGCTAGCGGGGTCTCCTACGAGCAGTACTTC
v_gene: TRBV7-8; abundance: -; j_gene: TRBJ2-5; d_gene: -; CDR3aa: CASSYSQGQETQYF; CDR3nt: TGTGCCAGCAGTTACTCACAGGGTCAAGAGACCCAGTACTTC
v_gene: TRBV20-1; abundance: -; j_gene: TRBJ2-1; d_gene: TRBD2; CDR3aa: CSARVLSGGGNEQFF; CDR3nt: TGCAGTGCTAGAGTATTAAGCGGGGGTGGTAATGAGCAGTTCTTC
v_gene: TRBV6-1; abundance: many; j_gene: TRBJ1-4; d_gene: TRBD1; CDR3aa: CASRRTGVNEKLFF; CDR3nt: TGTGCCAGCAGAAGGACAGGGGTTAATGAAAAACTGTTTTTT
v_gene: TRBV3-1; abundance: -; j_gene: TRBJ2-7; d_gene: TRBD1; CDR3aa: CASSQDLPPGTGVLEQYF; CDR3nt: TGTGCCAGCAGCCAAGATTTACCCCCCGGGACAGGGGTCTTAGAGCAGTACTTC
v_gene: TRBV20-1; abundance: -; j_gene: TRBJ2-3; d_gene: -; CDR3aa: CSAHGDNVYTDTQYF; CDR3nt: TGCAGTGCTCATGGGGACAACGTTTACACAGATACGCAGTATTTT
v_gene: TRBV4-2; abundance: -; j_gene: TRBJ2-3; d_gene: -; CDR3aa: CASNGGTDTQYF; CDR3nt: TGTGCCAGCAACGGAGGCACAGATACGCAGTATTTT